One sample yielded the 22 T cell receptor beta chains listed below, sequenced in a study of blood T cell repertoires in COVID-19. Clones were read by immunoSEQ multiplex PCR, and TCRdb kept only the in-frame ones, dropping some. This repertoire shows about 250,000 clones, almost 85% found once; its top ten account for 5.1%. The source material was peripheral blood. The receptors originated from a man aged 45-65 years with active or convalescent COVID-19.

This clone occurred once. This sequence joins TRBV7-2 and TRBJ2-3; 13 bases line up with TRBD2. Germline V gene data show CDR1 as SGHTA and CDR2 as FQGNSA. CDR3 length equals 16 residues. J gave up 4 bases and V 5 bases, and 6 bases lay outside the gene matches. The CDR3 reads CASSLTGLAGADTQYF. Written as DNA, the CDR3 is TGTGCCAGCAGCCTGACAGGACTAGCGGGAGCAGATACGCAGTATTTT.

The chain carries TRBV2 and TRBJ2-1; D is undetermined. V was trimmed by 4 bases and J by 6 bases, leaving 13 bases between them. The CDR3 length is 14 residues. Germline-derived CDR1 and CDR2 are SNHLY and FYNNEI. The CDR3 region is CASSARNRGNEQFF. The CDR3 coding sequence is TGTGCCAGCAGTGCTAGAAACCGAGGCAATGAGCAGTTCTTC.

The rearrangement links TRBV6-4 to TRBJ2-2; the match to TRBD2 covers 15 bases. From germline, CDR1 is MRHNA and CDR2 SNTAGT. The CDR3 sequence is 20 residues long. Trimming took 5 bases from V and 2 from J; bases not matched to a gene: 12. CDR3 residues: CASSPNPGLAGGPNTGELFF. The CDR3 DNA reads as TGTGCCAGCAGTCCTAACCCGGGACTAGCGGGAGGTCCAAACACCGGGGAGCTGTTTTTT.

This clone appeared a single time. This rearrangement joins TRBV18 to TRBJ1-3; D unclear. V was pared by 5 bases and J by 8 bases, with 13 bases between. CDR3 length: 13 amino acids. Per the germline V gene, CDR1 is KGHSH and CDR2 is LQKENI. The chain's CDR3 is CASSSGLRDTIYF. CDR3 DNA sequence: TGTGCCAGCTCATCCGGACTTCGGGACACCATATATTTT.

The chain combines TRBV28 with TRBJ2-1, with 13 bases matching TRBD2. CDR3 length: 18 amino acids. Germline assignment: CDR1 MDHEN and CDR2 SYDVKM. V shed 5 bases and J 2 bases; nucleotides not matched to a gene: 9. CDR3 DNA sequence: TGTGCCAGCAGTCCGGAGGGACTAGCGGGAACCACCTACAATGAGCAGTTCTTC. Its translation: CASSPEGLAGTTYNEQFF.

In DNA form, the CDR3 reads TGTGCCAGCAGCCGACTGACAGGGGGGTCCGGGGAGCTGTTTTTT. It is translated as CASSRLTGGSGELFF. The chain uses TRBV28 and TRBJ2-2; 9 positions match TRBD1. CDR3 length: 15 residues. Trimming took 6 bases from V and 6 from J; bases not matched to a gene: 8. From germline, CDR1 is MDHEN and CDR2 SYDVKM.

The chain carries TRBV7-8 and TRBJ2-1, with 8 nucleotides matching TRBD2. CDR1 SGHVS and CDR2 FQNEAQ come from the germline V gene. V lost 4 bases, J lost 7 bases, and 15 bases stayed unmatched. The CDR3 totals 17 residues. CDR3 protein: CASSSSRGGPLWNEQFF. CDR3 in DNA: TGTGCCAGCAGCTCTAGCCGGGGGGGACCCCTTTGGAATGAGCAGTTCTTC.

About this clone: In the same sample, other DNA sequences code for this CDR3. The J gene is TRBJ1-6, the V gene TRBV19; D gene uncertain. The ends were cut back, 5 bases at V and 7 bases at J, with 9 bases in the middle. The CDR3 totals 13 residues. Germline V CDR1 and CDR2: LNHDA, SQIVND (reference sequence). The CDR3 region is CASSPGLNSPLHF. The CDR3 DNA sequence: TGTGCCAGTAGTCCCGGACTCAATTCACCCCTCCACTTT.

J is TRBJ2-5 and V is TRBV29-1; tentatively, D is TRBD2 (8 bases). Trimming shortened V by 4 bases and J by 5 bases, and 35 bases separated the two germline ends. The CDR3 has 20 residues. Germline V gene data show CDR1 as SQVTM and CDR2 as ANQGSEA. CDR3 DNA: TGCAGCGTTGGGAGGGACAGATTTAGCTCTAGCGGGCAACTGAGGGAGACCCAGTACTTC. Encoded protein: CSVGRDRFSSSGQLRETQYF.

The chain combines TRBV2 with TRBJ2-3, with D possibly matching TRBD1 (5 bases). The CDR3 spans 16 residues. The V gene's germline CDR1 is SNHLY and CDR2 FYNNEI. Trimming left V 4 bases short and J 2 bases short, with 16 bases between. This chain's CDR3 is CASSVVRAGLTDTQYF. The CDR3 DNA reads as TGTGCCAGCAGTGTGGTTCGGGCAGGGCTCACAGATACGCAGTATTTT.

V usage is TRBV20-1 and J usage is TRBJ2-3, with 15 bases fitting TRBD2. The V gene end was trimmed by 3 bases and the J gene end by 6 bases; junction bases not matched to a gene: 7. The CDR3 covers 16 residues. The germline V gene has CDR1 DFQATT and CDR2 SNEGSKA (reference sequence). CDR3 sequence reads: CSASTGLAGGPDTQYF. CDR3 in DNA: TGCAGTGCTAGTACGGGACTAGCGGGAGGTCCGGATACGCAGTATTTT.

CDR3 sequence reads: CATSRDLGTGRTGELFF. Here the CDR3 DNA reads TGTGCCACCAGCAGGGACCTGGGGACAGGGCGAACCGGGGAGCTGTTTTTT. V and J are TRBV15 and TRBJ2-2; 9 bases line up with TRBD1. V trimming: 3 bases; J trimming: 5 bases; junction bases outside the gene matches: 10. This CDR3 has 17 amino acids. Germline V gene data show CDR1 as LNHNV and CDR2 as YYDKDF (reference sequence).

DNA for the CDR3: TGTGCCAGCAGTTTGGGGGGACAGGGATCCAACTATGGCTACACCTTC. Translating gives CASSLGGQGSNYGYTF. The chain links TRBV27 to TRBJ1-2, with 9 bases fitting TRBD1. V gave up 3 bases and J gave up 2 bases; unmatched junction bases: 7. The V gene's germline CDR1 is MNHEY and CDR2 SMNVEV (reference sequence). The CDR3 loop spans 16 amino acids.

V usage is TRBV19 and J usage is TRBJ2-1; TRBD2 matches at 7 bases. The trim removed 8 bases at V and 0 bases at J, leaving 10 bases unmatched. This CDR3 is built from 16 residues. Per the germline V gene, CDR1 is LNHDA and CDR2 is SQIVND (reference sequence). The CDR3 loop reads CASVGRDGSSYNEQFF. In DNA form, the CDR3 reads TGTGCCAGTGTAGGGAGGGATGGGAGCTCCTACAATGAGCAGTTCTTC.

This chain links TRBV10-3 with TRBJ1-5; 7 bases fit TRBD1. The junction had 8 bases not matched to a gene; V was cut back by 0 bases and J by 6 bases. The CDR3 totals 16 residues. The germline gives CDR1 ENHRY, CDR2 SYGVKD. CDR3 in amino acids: CAISESRQGEAQPQHF. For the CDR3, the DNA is TGTGCCATCAGTGAGTCGAGGCAGGGGGAGGCTCAGCCCCAGCATTTT.

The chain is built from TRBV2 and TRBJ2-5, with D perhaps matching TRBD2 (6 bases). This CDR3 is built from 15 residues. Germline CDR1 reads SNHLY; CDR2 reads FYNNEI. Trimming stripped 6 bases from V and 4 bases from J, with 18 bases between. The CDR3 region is CASRNRDSPRETQYF. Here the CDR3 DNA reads TGTGCCAGCAGAAACCGGGACTCCCCAAGAGAGACCCAGTACTTC. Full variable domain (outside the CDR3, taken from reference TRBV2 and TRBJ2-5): EPEVTQTPSHQVTQMGQEVILRCVPISNHLYFYWYRQILGQKVEFLVSFYNNEISEKSEIFDDQFSVERPDGSNFTLKIRSTKLEDSAMYFCASRNRDSPRETQYFGPGTRLLVL.

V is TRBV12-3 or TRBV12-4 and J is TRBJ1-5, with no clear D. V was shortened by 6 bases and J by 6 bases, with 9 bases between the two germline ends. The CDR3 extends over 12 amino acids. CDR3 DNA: TGTGCCAGCAGCCGGGTTGGTCAGCCCCAGCATTTT. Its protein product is CASSRVGQPQHF.

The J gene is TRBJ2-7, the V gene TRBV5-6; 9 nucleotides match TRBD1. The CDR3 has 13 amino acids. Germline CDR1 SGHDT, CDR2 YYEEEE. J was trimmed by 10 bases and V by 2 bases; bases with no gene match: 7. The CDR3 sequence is CASSFGQGSKQYF. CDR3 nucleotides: TGTGCCAGCAGCTTTGGACAGGGGTCGAAACAGTACTTC.

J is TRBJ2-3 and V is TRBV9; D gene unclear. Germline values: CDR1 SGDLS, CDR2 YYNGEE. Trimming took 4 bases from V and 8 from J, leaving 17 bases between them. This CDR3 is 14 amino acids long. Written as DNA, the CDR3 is TGTGCCAGCAGCCCGAGAGCGCCTGAAGCTACGCAGTATTTT. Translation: CASSPRAPEATQYF.

This CDR3 reads CASSHPQGAGGLAGNTIYF. The CDR3 DNA sequence: TGTGCCAGCAGCCACCCCCAGGGGGCAGGGGGATTGGCTGGAAACACCATATATTTT. The rearrangement uses TRBV14 and TRBJ1-3; 8 bases match TRBD1. This CDR3 spans 19 amino acids. V lost 3 bases and J lost 2; bases outside the gene matches: 15. The germline V gene has CDR1 SGHDN and CDR2 FVKESK.

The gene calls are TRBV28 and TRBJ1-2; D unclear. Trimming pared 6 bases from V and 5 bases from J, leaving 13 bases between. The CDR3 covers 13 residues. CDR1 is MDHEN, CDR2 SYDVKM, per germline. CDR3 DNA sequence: TGTGCCAGCAGCGACTCCCGGGAGTATGGCTACACCTTC. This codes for CASSDSREYGYTF.

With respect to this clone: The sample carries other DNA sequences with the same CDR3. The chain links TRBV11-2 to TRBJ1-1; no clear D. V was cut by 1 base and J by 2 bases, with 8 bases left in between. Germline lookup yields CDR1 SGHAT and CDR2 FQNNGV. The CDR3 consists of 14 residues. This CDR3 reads CASSLAPGNTEAFF. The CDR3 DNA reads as TGTGCCAGCAGCTTAGCGCCAGGAAACACTGAAGCTTTCTTT.